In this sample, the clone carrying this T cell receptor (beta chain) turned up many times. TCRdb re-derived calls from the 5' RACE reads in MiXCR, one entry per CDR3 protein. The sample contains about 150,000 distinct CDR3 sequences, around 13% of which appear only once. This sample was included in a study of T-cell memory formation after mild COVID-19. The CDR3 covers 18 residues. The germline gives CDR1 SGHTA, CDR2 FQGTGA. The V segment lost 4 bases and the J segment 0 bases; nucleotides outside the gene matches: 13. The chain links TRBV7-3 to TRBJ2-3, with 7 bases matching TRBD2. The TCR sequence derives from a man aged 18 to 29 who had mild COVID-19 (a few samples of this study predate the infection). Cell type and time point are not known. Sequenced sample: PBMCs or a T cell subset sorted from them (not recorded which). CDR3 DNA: TGTGCCAGCAGCTCAATAGGACTAGACCATACTAGCACAGATACGCAGTATTTT. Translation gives CASSSIGLDHTSTDTQYF.